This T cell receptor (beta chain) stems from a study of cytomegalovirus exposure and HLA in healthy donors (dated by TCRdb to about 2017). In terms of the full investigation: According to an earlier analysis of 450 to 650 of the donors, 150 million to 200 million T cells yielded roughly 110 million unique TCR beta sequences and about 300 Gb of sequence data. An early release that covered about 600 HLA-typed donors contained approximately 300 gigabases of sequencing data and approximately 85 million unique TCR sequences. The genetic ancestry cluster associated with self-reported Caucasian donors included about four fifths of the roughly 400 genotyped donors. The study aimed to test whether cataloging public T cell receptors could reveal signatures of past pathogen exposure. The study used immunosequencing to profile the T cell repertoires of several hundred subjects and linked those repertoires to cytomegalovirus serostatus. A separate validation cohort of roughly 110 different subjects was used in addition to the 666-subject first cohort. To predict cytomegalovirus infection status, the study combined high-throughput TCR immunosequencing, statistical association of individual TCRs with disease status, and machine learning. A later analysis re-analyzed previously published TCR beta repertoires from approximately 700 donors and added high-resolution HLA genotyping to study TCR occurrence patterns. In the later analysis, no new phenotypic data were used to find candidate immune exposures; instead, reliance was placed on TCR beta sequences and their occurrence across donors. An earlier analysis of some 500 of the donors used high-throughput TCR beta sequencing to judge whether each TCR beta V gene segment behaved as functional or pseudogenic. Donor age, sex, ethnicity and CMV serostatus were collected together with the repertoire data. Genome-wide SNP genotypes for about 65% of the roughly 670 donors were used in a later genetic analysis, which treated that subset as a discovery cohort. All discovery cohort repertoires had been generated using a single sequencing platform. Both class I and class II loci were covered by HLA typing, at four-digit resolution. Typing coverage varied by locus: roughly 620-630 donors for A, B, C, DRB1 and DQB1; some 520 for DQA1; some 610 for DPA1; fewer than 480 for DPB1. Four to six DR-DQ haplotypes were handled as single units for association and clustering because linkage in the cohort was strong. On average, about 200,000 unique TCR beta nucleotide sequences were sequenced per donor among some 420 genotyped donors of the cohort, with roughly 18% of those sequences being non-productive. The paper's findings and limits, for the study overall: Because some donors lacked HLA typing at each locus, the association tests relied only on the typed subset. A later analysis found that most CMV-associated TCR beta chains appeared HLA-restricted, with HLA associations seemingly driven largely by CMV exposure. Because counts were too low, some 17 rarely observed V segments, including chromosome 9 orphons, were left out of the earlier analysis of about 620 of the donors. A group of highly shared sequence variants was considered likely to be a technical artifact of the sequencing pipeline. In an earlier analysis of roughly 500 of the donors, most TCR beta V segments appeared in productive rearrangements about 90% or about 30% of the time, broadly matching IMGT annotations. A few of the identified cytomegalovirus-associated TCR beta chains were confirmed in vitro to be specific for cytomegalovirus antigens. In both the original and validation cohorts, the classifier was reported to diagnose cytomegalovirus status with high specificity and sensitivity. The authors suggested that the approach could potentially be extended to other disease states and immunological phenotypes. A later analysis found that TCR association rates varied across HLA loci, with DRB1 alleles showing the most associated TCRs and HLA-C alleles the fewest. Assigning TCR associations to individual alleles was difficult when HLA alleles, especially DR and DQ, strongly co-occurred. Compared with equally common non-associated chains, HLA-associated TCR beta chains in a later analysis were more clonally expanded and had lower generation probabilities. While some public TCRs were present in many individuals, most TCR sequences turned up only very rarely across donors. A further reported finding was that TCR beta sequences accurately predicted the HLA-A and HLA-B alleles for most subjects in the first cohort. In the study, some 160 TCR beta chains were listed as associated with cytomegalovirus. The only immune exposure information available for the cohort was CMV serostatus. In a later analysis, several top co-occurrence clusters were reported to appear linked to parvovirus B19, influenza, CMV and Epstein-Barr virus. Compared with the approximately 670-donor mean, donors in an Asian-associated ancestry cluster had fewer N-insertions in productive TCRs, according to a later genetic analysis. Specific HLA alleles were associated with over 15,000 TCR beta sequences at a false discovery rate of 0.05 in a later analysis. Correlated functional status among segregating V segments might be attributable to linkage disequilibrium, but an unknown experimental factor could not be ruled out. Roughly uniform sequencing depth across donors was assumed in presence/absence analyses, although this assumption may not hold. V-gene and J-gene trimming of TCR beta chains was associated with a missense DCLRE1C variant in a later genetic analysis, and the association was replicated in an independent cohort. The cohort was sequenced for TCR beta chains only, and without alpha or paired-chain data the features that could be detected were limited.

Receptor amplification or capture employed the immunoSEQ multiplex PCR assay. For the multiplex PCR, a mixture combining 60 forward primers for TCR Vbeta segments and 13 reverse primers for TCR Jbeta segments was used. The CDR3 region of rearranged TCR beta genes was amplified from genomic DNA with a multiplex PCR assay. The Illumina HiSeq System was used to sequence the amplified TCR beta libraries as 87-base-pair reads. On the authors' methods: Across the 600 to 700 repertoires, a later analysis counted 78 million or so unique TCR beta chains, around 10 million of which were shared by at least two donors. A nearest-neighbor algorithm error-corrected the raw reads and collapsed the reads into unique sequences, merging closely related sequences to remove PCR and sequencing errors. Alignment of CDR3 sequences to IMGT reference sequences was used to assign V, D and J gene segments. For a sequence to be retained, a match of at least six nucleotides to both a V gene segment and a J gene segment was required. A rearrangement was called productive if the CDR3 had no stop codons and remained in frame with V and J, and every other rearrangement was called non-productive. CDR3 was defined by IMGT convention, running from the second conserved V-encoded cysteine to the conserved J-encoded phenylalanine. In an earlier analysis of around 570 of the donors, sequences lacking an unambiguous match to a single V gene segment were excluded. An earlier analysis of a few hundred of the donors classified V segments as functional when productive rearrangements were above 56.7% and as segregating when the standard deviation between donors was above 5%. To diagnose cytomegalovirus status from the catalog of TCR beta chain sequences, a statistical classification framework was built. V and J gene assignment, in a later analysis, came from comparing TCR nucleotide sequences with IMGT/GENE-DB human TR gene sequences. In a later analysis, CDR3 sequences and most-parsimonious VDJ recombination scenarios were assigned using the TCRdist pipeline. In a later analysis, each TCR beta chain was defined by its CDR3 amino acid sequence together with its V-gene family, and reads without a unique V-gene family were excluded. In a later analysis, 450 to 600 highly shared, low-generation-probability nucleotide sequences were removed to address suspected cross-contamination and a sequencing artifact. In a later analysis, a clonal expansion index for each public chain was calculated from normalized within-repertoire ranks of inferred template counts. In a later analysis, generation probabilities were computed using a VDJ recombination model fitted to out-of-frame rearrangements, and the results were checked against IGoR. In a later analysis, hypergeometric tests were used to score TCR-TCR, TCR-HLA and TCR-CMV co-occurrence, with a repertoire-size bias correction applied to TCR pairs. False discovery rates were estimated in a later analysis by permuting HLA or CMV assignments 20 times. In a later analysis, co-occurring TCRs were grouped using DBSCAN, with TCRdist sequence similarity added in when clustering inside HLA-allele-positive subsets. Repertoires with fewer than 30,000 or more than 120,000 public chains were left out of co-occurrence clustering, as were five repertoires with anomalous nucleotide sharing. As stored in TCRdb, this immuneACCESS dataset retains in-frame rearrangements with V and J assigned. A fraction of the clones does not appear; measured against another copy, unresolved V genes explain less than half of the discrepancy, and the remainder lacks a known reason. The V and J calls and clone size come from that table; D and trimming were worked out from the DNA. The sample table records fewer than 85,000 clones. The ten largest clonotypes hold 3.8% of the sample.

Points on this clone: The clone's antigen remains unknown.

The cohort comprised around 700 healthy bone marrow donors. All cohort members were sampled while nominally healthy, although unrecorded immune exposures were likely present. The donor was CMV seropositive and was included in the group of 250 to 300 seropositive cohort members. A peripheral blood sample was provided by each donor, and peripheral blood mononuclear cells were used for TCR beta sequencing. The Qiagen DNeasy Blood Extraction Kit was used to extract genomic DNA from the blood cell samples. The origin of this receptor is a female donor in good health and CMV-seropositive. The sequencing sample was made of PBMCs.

The bases read TGCGCCAGCAGCCGGGGCAGCGGGGAGGGCGAGCAGTACTTC. This gives the protein CASSRGSGEGEQYF. The rearrangement combines TRBV4-1 with TRBJ2-7, and TRBD2 matches 7 of the central bases. After removal of 4 bases from V and 6 bases from J, the junction retains 9 bases not matched to a gene. From the germline V gene, CDR1 is MGHRA and CDR2 is YSYEKL. The CDR3 goes from the cysteine to the phenylalanine over 14 residues. Of the read, only the CDR3 DNA is kept; its 42 bases are in frame from base 1.